The entry below gives a single TCR beta chain sequence along with its context. The antigen remains undetermined. Germline V gives CDR1 SGHNT, CDR2 YYREEE (reference sequence). CDR3 size: 13 residues. V lost 0 bases and J 3 bases, leaving 7 bases between the germline ends. This entry is derived from a study of graft-versus-host responses after intestinal transplantation. Assay: immunoSEQ multiplex PCR; the TCRdb copy retains only in-frame clones and omits some. The sample carries roughly 98,000 clones, around 93% recorded once. This clonotype was obtained from a human donor who was the organ donor for an intestinal transplant. This specimen consisted of unstimulated CD8+ T cells sorted from spleen or lymph node cells, obtained before transplant. This chain links TRBV5-4 with TRBJ2-7, with D unclear. The CDR3 nucleotides read TGTGCCAGCAGCTTGGGCGATCACTACGAGCAGTACTTC. It codes for CASSLGDHYEQYF.